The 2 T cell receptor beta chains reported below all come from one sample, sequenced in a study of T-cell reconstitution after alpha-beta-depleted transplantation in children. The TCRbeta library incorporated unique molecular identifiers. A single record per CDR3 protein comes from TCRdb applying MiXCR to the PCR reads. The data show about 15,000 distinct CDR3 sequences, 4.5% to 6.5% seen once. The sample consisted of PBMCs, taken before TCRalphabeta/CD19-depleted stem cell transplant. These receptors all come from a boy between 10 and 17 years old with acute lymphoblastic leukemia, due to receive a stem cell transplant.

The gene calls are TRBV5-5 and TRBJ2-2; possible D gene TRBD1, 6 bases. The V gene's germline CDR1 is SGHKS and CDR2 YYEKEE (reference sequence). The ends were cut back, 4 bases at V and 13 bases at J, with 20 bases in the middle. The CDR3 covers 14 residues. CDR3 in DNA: TGTGCCAGCAGCCCGGGACACAGATGCTGGGTGCTGTTTTTT. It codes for CASSPGHRCWVLFF.

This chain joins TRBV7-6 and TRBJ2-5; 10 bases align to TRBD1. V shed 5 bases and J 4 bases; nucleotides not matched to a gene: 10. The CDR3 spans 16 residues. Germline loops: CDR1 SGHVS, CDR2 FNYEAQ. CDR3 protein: CASSPGGTGDLETQYF. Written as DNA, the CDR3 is TGTGCCAGCAGCCCCGGGGGGACAGGGGATTTAGAGACCCAGTACTTC.